The T cell receptor beta chain described here comes from a study of blood T cell repertoires in COVID-19. The CDR3 is 15 residues long. Trimming removed 1 base from V and 5 bases from J; junction bases left unmatched: 6. Germline lookup yields CDR1 SEHNR and CDR2 FQNEAQ (reference sequence). As processed by the authors: Estimation of nucleated cell counts was performed using reference gene primer amplification. Only in-frame clones appear in the TCRdb table, and some are missing; sequencing was by immunoSEQ multiplex PCR. The V and J calls and clone size come from that table; D and trimming were worked out from the DNA. The repertoire holds tens of thousands of clones, with about 92% as singletons.

This sequence joins TRBV7-9 and TRBJ2-7; 9 bases map to TRBD1. Sequencing was done on a sample of peripheral blood. The clonotype comes from a man aged 50 or older with acute or convalescent COVID-19. CDR3 region: CASSLGGTGYDEQYF. The CDR3 nucleotides are TGTGCCAGCAGCTTAGGAGGGACAGGGTACGACGAGCAGTACTTC.